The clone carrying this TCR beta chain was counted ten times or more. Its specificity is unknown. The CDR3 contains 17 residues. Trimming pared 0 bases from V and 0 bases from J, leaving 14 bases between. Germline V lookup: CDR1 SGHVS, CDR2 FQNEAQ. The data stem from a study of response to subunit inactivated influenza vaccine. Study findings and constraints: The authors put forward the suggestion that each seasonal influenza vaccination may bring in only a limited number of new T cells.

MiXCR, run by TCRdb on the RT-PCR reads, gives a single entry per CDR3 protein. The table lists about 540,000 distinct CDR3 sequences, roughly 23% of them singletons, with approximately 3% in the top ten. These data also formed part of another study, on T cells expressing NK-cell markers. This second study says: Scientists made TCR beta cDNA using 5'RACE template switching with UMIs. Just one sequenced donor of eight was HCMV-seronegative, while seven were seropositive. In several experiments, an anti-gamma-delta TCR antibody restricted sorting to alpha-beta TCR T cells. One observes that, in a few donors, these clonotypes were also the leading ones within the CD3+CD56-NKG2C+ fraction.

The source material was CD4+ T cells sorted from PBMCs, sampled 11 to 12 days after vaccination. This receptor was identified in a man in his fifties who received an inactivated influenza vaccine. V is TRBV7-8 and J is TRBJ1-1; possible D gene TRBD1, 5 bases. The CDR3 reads CASSLAGSGSMNTEAFF. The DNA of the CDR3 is TGTGCCAGCAGCTTAGCTGGGTCAGGGAGTATGAACACTGAAGCTTTCTTT.